This T cell receptor (beta chain) was retrieved from a study of T-cell memory formation after mild COVID-19. Turning to the study itself: TCR clusters showed largely donor specificity.

5'RACE, which relied on constant-segment primers, yielded TCR alpha and TCR beta cDNA libraries carrying sample barcodes and UMIs. In TCRdb, the 5' RACE reads were re-called with MiXCR into one record per CDR3 protein. The repertoire holds around 500,000 distinct CDR3 sequences, with about 20% as singletons. The CDR3 extends over 14 amino acids. Per germline, CDR1 SGHRS and CDR2 YFSETQ. V gave up 5 bases and J gave up 5 bases, with 15 bases separating them. Sequencing input: PBMCs or a T cell subset sorted from them (not recorded which). The clonotype originates from an adult woman who had mild COVID-19 (a few samples of this study predate the infection). Cell type and time point are not known. This chain links TRBV5-1 with TRBJ2-3; tentatively, D is TRBD1 or TRBD2 (5 bases each). DNA of the CDR3: TGCGCCAGCAGTCTTGGGGGTTGGGAAGATACGCAGTATTTT. This codes for CASSLGGWEDTQYF.